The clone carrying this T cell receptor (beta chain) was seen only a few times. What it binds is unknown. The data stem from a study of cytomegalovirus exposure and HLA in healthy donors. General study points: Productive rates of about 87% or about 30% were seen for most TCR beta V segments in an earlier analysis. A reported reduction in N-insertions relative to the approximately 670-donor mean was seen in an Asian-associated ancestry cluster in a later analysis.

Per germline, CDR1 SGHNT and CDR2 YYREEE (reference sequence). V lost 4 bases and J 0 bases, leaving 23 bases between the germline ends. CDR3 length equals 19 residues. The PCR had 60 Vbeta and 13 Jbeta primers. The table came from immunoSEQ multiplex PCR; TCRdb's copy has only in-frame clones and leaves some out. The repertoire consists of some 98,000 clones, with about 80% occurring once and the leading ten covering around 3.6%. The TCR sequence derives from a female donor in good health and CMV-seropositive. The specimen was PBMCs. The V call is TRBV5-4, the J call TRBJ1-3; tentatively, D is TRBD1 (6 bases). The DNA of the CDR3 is TGTGCCAGCAGCACTGCGGACAATCTGGACAGACCCTCTGGAAACACCATATATTTT. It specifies CASSTADNLDRPSGNTIYF.